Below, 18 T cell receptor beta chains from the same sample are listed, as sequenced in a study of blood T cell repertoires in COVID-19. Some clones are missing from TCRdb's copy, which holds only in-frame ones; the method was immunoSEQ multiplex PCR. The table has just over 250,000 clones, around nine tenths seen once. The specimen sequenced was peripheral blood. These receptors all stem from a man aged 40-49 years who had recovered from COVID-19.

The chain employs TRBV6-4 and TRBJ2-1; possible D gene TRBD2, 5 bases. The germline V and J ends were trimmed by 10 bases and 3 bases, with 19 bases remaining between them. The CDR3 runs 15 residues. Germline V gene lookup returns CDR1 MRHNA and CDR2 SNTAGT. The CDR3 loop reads CATPRGRNYYNEQFF. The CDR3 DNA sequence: TGTGCCACCCCTCGAGGGCGCAACTACTACAATGAGCAGTTCTTC.

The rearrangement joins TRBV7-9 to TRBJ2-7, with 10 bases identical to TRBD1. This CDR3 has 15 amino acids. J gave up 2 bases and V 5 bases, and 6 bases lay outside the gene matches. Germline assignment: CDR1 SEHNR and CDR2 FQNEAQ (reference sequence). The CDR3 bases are TGTGCCAGCAGCGACGGGGACAGGGGTCCCTACGAGCAGTACTTC. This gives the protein CASSDGDRGPYEQYF.

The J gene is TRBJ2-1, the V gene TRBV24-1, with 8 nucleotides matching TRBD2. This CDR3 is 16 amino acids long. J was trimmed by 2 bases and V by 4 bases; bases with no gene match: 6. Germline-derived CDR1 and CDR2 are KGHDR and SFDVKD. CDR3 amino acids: CATSDPTSGPYNEQFF. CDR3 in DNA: TGTGCCACCAGTGACCCAACTAGCGGACCCTACAATGAGCAGTTCTTC.

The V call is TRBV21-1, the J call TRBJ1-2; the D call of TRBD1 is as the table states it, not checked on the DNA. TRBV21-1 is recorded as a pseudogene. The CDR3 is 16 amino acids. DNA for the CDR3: TGTGCCAGCAGCTCCCACGGGACAGGGTGCGACTATGGCTACACCTTC. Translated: CASSSHGTGCDYGYTF.

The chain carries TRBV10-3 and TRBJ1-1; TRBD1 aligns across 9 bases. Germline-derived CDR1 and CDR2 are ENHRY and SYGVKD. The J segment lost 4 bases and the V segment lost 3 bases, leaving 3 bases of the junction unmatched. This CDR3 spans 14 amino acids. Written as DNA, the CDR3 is TGTGCCATCAGTGAACAGGGGGCGCTCACTGAAGCTTTCTTT. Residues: CAISEQGALTEAFF.

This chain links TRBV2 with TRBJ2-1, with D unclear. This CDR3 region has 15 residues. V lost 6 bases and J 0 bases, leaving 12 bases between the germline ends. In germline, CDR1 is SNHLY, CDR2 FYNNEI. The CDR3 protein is CASSLGVSSYNEQFF. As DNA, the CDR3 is TGTGCCAGCAGCCTCGGTGTGAGCTCCTACAATGAGCAGTTCTTC.

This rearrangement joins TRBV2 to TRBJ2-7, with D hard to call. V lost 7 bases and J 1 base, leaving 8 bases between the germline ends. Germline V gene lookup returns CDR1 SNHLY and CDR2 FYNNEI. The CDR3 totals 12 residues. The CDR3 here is CASTSQSYEQYF. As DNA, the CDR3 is TGTGCCAGCACAAGCCAATCCTACGAGCAGTACTTC.

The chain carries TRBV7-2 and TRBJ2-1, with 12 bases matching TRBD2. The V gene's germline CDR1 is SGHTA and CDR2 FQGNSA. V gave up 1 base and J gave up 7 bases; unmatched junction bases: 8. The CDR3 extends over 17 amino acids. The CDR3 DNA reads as TGTGCCAGCAGCTTAGTACTAGCGGGAGGAATGATTAATGAGCAGTTCTTC. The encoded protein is CASSLVLAGGMINEQFF.

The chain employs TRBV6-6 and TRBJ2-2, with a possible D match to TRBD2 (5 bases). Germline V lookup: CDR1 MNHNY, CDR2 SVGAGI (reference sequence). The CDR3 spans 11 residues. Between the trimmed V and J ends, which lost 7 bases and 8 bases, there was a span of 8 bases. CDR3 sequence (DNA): TGTGCCAGCACTCCGGGGGGGGAGCTGTTTTTT. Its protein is CASTPGGELFF.

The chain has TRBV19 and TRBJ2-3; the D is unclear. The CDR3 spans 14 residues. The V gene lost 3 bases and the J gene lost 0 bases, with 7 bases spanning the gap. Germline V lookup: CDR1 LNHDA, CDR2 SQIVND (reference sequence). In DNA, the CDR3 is TGTGCCAGTAGTATCGACATAAGCACAGATACGCAGTATTTT. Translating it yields CASSIDISTDTQYF.

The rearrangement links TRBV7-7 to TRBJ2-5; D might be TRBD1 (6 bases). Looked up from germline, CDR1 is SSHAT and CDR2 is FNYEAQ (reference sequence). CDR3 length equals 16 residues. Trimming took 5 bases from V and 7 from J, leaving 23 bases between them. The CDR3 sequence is CASSQLPGTGTWTQYF. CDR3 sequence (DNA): TGTGCCAGCAGCCAACTACCCGGTACAGGGACATGGACCCAGTACTTC.

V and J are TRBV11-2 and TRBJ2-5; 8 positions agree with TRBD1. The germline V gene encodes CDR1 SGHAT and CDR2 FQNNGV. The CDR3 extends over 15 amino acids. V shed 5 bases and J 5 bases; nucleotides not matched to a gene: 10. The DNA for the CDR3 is TGTGCCAGCAGCCCAGGACAGGGACCTCAGGAGACCCAGTACTTC. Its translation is CASSPGQGPQETQYF.

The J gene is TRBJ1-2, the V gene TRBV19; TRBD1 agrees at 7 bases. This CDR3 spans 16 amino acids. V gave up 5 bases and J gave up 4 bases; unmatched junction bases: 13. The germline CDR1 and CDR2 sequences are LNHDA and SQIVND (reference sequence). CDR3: CASSRQGSKGSYGYTF. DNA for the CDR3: TGTGCCAGTAGTCGACAGGGTTCTAAAGGGAGCTATGGCTACACCTTC.

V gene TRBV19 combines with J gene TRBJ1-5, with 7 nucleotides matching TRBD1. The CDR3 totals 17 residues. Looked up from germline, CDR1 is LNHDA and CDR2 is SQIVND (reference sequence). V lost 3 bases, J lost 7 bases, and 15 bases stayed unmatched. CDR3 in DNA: TGTGCCAGTAGTATCCCTGGAGCTAACAGGGGAGGACAGCCCCAGCATTTT. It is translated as CASSIPGANRGGQPQHF. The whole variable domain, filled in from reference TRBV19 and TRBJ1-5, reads DGGITQSPKYLFRKEGQNVTLSCEQNLNHDAMYWYRQDPGQGLRLIYYSQIVNDFQKGDIAEGYSVSREKKESFPLTVTSAQKNPTAFYLCASSIPGANRGGQPQHFGDGTRLSIL.

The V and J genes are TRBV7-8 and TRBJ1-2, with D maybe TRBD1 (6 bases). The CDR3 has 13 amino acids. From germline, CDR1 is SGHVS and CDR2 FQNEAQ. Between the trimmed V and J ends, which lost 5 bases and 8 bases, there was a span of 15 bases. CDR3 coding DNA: TGTGCCAGCAGCCGAGGGGGGGATAAGGGCTACACCTTC. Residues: CASSRGGDKGYTF.

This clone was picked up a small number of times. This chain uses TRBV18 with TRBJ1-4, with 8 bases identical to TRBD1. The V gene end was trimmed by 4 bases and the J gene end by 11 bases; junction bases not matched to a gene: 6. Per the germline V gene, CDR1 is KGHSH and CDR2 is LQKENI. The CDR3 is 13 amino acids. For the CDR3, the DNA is TGTGCCAGCTCACGGGGACAGGCGGAGAAACTGTTTTTT. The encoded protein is CASSRGQAEKLFF.

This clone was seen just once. The CDR3 DNA is TGTGCCAGCAGTGAGTCCGCTGGTCATGCGGAGACCCAGTACTTC. Protein product: CASSESAGHAETQYF. The chain uses TRBV25-1 and TRBJ2-5; no reliable D call. Trimming removed 3 bases from V and 5 bases from J, with 16 bases in between. The CDR3 extends over 15 amino acids. The germline CDR1 and CDR2 sequences are MGHDK and SYGVNS.

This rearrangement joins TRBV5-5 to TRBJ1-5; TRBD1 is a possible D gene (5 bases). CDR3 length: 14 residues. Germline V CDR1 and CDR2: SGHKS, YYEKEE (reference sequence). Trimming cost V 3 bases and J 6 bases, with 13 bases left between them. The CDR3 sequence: CASSWTPGVQPQHF. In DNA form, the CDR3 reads TGTGCCAGCAGCTGGACACCCGGTGTTCAGCCCCAGCATTTT.